This T cell receptor beta chain was sequenced in a study of T cells expressing NK-cell markers (dated by TCRdb to 2020 to 2022). In the study overall: About eight donors provided sorted CD3+CD56+NKG2C+, CD3+CD56+NKG2C- and CD3+CD56-NKG2C+ T-cell subsets, whose TCR beta-chain repertoires were profiled. Among the eight sequenced donors, only one was HCMV-seronegative, while the other seven were HCMV-seropositive. The eight sequenced donors were randomly selected healthy volunteers, three men and five women. The libraries were sequenced on Illumina HiSeq 2000/2500, MiSeq or NextSeq, producing 2 x 150 bp reads. Overall study outcomes, separate from this receptor: In several donors, the dominant CD3+CD56+NKG2C+ clonotypes ranked among the top 10 CD8+ clonotypes, making up 1.0-7.0% of CD8+ T cells. Whether the expanded NKG2C-expressing T cell clones were specific for HCMV antigens remained unclear. Those dominant clonotypes were again the most abundant among CD3+CD56-NKG2C+ cells in several donors, at roughly 25-60.1%.

Of note for this clonotype: The target of this receptor is not known.

Sequencing instrument: Illumina HiSeq 2000. TCR beta cDNA libraries were prepared using 5'RACE template switching, which introduced a universal primer site and unique molecular identifiers. cDNA synthesis was primed from the TCR beta constant segment, followed by two successive PCR amplification steps. From the authors' description of their analysis: MIGEC was used to demultiplex reads and group the reads by UMI, and MiTCR was used to assemble and quantify clonotypes. To exclude erroneous sequences, only TCR cDNA sequences supported by at least two reads were retained. The tcR package was used for downstream repertoire analysis, and clonotypes were matched across fractions by CDR3 nucleotide sequence plus V segment. VDJmatch was used to annotate antigen specificity against VDJdb, with one amino acid substitution in CDR3 allowed. TCRdb reprocessed the reads and assigns one entry to each CDR3 protein sequence, leaving out DNA. TCRdb's processing, not the study's, gives the V and J calls here. The sample's table covers about 170,000 distinct CDR3 sequences. Around 20% of the sample is taken by the ten largest.

A commercial ELISA kit detecting HCMV-specific IgG in serum was used to determine HCMV serostatus. Peripheral blood mononuclear cells were isolated from blood by Ficoll density gradient centrifugation. Per the germline V gene, SGHAT is the CDR1 and FQNNGV is the CDR2. Its CDR3 holds 17 amino acids, cysteine through phenylalanine. A DNA sequence was not provided. The receptor was isolated from a man aged 18-70 years in good health. Input material: blood T cells: a sorted CD56 or NKG2C T cell subset, CD4+ or CD8+ T cells, or bulk PBMC T cells (not recorded which). Recombination connected TRBV11-2 to TRBJ2-7; TCRdb lists TRBD1, though no DNA is available to test this call. The CDR3 sequence is CASSESTRDEGIYEQYF.